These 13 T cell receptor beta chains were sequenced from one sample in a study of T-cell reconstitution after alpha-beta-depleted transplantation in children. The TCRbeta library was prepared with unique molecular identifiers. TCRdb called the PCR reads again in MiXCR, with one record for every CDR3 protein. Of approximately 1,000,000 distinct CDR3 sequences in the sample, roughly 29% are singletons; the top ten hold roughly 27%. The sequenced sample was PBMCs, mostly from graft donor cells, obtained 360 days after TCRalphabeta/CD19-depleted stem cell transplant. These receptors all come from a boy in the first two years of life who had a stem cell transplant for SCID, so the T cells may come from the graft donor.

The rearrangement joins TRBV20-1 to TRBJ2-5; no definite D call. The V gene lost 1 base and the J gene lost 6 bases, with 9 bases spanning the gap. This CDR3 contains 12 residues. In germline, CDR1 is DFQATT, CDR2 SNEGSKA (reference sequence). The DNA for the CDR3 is TGCAGTGCTAGAGGACCGGAAAAGACCCAGTACTTC. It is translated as CSARGPEKTQYF.

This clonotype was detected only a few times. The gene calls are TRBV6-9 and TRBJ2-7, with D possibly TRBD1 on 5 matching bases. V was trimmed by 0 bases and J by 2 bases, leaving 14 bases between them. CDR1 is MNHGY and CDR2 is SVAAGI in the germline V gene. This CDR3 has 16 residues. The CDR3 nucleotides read TGTGCCAGCAGTTATTCAAAAGCGACAGTTGCCTACGAGCAGTACTTC. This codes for CASSYSKATVAYEQYF.

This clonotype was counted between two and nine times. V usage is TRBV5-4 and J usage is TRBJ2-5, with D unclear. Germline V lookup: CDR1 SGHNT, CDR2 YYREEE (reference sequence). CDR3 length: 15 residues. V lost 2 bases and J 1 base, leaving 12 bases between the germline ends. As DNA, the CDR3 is TGTGCCAGCAGCTTATCGACCTACGTCCAAGAGACCCAGTACTTC. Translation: CASSLSTYVQETQYF.

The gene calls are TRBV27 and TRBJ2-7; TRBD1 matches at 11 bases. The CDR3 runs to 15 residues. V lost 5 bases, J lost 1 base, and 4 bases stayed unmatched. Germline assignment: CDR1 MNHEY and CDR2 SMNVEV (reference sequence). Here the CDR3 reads CASSTGQGASYEQYF. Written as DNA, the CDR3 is TGTGCCAGCAGTACCGGACAGGGGGCTTCCTACGAGCAGTACTTC.

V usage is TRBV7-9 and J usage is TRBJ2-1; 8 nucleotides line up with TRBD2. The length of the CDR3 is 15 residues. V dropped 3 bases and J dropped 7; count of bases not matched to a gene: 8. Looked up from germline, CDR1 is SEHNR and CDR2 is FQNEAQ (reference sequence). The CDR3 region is CASSFVGGAYNEQFF. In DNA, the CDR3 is TGTGCCAGCAGCTTTGTCGGGGGGGCGTATAATGAGCAGTTCTTC.

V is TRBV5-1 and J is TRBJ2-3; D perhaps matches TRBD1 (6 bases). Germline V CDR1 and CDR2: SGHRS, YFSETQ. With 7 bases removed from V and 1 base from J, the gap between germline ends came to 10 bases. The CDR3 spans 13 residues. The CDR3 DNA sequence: TGCGCCAGCCAGACAGGTCGCACAGATACGCAGTATTTT. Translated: CASQTGRTDTQYF.

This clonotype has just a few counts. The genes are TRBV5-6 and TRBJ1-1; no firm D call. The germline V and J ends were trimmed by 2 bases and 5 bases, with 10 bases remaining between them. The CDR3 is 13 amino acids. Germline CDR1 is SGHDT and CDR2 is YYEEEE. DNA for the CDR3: TGTGCCAGCAGCTTATTGATGGGGACTGAAGCTTTCTTT. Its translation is CASSLLMGTEAFF.

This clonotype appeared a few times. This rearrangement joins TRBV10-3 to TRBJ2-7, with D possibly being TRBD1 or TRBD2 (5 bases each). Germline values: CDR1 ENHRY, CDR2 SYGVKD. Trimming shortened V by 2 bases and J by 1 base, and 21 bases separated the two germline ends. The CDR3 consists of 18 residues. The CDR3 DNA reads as TGTGCCATCAGTGAGCCTTCCCCGGGACCCCGTTTTTCCTACGAGCAGTACTTC. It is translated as CAISEPSPGPRFSYEQYF.

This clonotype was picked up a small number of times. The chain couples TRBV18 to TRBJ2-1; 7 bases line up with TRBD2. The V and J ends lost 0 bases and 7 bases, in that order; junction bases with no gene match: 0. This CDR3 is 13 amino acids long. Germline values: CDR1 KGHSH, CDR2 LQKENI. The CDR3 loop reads CASSPPRGNEQFF. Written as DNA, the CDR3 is TGTGCCAGCTCACCACCGCGGGGGAATGAGCAGTTCTTC.

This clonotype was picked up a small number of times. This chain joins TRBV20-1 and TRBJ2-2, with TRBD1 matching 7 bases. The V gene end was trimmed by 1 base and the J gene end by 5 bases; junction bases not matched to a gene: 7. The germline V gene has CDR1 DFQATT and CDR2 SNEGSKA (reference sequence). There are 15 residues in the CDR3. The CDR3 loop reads CSARGAGGSTGELFF. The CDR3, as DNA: TGCAGTGCTAGAGGGGCAGGGGGATCAACCGGGGAGCTGTTTTTT.

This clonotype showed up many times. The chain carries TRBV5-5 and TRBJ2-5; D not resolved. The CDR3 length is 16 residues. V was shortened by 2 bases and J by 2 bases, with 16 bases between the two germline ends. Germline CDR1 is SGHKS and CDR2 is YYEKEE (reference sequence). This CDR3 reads CASSLGFWQPQETQYF. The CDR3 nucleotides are TGTGCCAGCAGCTTAGGCTTCTGGCAACCTCAAGAGACCCAGTACTTC.

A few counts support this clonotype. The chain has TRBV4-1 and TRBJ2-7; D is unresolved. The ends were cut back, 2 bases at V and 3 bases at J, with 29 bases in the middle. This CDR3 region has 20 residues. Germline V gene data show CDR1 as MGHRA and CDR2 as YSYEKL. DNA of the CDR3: TGCGCCAGCAGCCAAAACCCGAACCCAAAGGCTTCACACTACCACTACGAGCAGTACTTC. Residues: CASSQNPNPKASHYHYEQYF.

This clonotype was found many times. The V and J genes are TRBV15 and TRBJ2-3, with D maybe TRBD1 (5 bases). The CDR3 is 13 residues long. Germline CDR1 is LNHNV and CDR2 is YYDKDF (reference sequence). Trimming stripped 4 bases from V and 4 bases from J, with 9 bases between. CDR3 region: CATSKWGADTQYF. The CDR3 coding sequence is TGTGCCACCAGCAAATGGGGCGCAGATACGCAGTATTTT.